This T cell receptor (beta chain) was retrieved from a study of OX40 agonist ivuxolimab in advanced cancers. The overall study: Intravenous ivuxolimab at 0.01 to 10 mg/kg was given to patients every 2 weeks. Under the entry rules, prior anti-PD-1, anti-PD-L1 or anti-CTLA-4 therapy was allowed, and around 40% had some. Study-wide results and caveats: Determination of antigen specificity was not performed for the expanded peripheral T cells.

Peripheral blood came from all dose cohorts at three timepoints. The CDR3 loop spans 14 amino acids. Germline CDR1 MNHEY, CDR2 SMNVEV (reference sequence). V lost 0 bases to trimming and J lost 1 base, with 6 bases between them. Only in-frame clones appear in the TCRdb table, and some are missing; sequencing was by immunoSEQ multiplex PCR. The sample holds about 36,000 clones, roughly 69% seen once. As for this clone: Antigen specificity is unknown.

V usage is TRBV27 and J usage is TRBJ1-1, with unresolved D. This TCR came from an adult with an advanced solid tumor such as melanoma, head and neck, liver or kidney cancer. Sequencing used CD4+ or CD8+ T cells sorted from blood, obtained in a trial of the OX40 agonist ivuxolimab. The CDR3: CASSLSTRNTEAFF. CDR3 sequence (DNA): TGTGCCAGCAGTTTATCCACACGGAACACTGAAGCTTTCTTT.